Below, 4 T cell receptor beta chains from the same sample are listed, as sequenced in a study of T cells in women clearing cervical HPV infection (dated by TCRdb to the late 2010s). The library came from the immunoSEQ multiplex PCR assay. Sourced from immuneACCESS, this table was stored by TCRdb with only in-frame sequences that have V and J called. A share of the clones is absent; for the studies checked, an unresolved V gene accounts for under half, and the remainder has no known explanation. The sample's own table lists roughly 48,000 clones. Of the sample, around 1.6% is held by the ten largest clones. The sequenced material came from blood buffy coat. These receptors were taken from a woman between 18 and 70 years old with a cervical HPV16 infection that either progressed to CIN3+ or cleared (not recorded which).

Comment on this clone: Read data end 3 residues before the CDR3 end; the end is taken from the germline J gene. V and J are TRBV18 and TRBJ2-3, with TRBD1 matching 11 bases. Germline V gene data show CDR1 as KGHSH and CDR2 as LQKENI. The CDR3 runs to 17 residues. CDR3 DNA, as far as it was read: TGTGCCAGCTCACCAGGGCGGACAGGGGGCGAGCAGCTCCCG. It specifies CASSPGRTGGEQLP. The CDR3 in full is CASSPGRTGGEQLPQYF.

About this clone itself: The DNA ends 3 residues before the CDR3 does, and the rest of the CDR3 is filled in from the germline J gene. The rearrangement links TRBV10-3 to TRBJ1-2, with 8 bases identical to TRBD1. The CDR3 length is 15 residues. With 3 bases clipped from V and 4 bases from J, the junction kept 7 bases outside the gene matches. Germline lookup yields CDR1 ENHRY and CDR2 SYGVKD. The DNA read from the CDR3 is TGTGCCATCAGTGACTGGACAGGGAGCGCCTATGGC. This sequence encodes CAISDWTGSAYG. In full, the CDR3 reads CAISDWTGSAYGYTF.

On this clone: The CDR3 goes on 3 residues after the read ends, and that part is filled in from the germline J gene. The chain couples TRBV29-1 to TRBJ2-7; D unresolved. Germline assignment: CDR1 SQVTM and CDR2 ANQGSEA. The CDR3 contains 11 residues. V was cut by 2 bases and J by 2 bases, with 4 bases left in between. CDR3 loop: CSVEFAYEQYF. The sequenced CDR3 bases are TGCAGCGTTGAATTCGCCTACGAG.

On this clone: Read data end 3 residues before the CDR3 end; the end is taken from the germline J gene. This chain connects TRBV5-5 to TRBJ1-6; 9 bases fit TRBD1. Germline V gives CDR1 SGHKS, CDR2 YYEKEE (reference sequence). Unmatched junction bases numbered 9, after V lost 4 bases and J lost 10 bases. CDR3 length: 15 amino acids. The sequenced part of the CDR3 DNA is TGTGCCAGCAGCCCGGGACAGGGAGCCGCATCACCC. Residues: CASSPGQGAASP. In full, the CDR3 is CASSPGQGAASPLHF.